Described below is a single T cell receptor beta chain sequence and its context. These data are taken from a study of blood T cell repertoires in COVID-19. On the study more broadly: Samples came from the United States, Italy and Spain, spanning acute and convalescent COVID-19. The cDNA or gDNA used as material had been derived from T cells, B-cell-depleted T cells, or PBMCs.

The length of the CDR3 is 16 residues. Original data processing: Amplification of reference gene primers provided the estimated nucleated cell counts. Sequencing used immunoSEQ multiplex PCR; TCRdb keeps in-frame clones, though not all of them. V and J calls and clone size are copied from that table; D and trimming were computed from the DNA. Of about 230,000 clones in the sample, 85% to 90% were seen once. Source material: peripheral blood. This TCR was sampled from a man aged 45 to 65 with COVID-19, enrolled during active disease. This chain uses TRBV21-1 with TRBJ1-2. TRBV21-1 is tagged as a pseudogene. The CDR3 DNA reads as TGTGCCAGCAGAGAGCGGTTTGCTATGCCTAACTATGGCTACACCTTC. Translation gives CASRERFAMPNYGYTF.